This passage covers 27 T cell receptor beta chains from one sample sequenced in a study of CD8+CD57+ T cells in acquired aplastic anemia. The template used for profiling TCR beta VDJ and CDR3 was genomic DNA. TCRdb reanalysed the reads using MiXCR and keeps one entry per CDR3 protein. The sample shows about 190,000 distinct CDR3 sequences, 54% of them seen only once. The sequenced sample consisted of sorted CD4+, CD8+, or CD8+CD57+ T cells (not recorded which) from PBMCs. Receptors were obtained from a human donor in good health, serving as a control.

This clonotype was seen repeatedly, ten times or more. The rearrangement uses TRBV5-5 and TRBJ1-2; D possibly corresponds to TRBD1 (6 bases). Germline V gene sequence: CDR1 SGHKS, CDR2 YYEKEE (reference sequence). The germline V and J ends were trimmed by 5 bases and 2 bases, with 19 bases remaining between them. This CDR3 contains 16 residues. The CDR3 loop reads CASSWGNLQGNYGYTF. CDR3 bases: TGTGCCAGCAGTTGGGGAAACCTACAGGGAAACTATGGCTACACCTTC. Variable domain in full (rest from reference TRBV5-5 and TRBJ1-2): DAGVTQSPTHLIKTRGQQVTLRCSPISGHKSVSWYQQVLGQGPQFIFQYYEKEERGRGNFPDRFSARQFPNYSSELNVNALLLGDSALYLCASSWGNLQGNYGYTFGSGTRLTVV.

The CDR3 reads CASTQGQGDYGYTF. The CDR3 DNA follows: TGTGCCAGCACCCAGGGACAGGGTGACTATGGCTACACCTTC. The J gene is TRBJ1-2, the V gene TRBV2; 9 bases are shared with TRBD1. Trimming removed 7 bases from V and 3 bases from J; junction bases left unmatched: 6. The CDR3 sequence is 14 residues long. CDR1 and CDR2 from the germline V gene are SNHLY and FYNNEI.

The chain combines TRBV4-1 with TRBJ1-2; 9 bases match TRBD1. Germline V lookup: CDR1 MGHRA, CDR2 YSYEKL. The V and J ends lost 2 bases and 3 bases, in that order; junction bases with no gene match: 4. The length of the CDR3 is 15 residues. CDR3 protein: CASSQRRTGDYGYTF. The CDR3 region has the DNA TGCGCCAGCAGCCAACGCCGGACAGGGGACTATGGCTACACCTTC.

Regarding this clonotype: Relative to the germline gene, one junction end is altered; a read error may explain this. The chain joins TRBV7-7 to TRBJ2-2; 9 positions match TRBD1. CDR1 is SSHAT and CDR2 is FNYEAQ in the germline V gene (reference sequence). This CDR3 has 12 amino acids. The CDR3 sequence: CASRTGVGELFF. CDR3 nucleotide sequence: TGTGCTAGCAGGACAGGGGTCGGGGAGCTGTTTTTT.

In its sample, this clonotype was seen many times. The chain employs TRBV2 and TRBJ1-4; D remains unclear. The length of the CDR3 is 10 residues. Germline CDR1 and CDR2: SNHLY and FYNNEI. V was trimmed by 6 bases and J by 8 bases, leaving 4 bases between them. CDR3 protein: CASRVEKLFF. CDR3 sequence (DNA): TGTGCCAGCAGAGTCGAAAAACTGTTTTTT.

The V and J genes are TRBV9 and TRBJ2-5; a possible D gene is TRBD2 (6 bases). Germline V gives CDR1 SGDLS, CDR2 YYNGEE. This CDR3 is 15 amino acids long. V shed 7 bases and J shed 5 bases, with 21 bases lying between them. The CDR3 region is CASSFTGLGTETQYF. CDR3 DNA: TGTGCCAGCTCCTTCACGGGACTTGGGACGGAGACCCAGTACTTC.

This clonotype was detected ten times or more. The chain links TRBV7-9 to TRBJ2-7; 12 positions agree with TRBD1. V was clipped by 5 bases and J by 4 bases; unmatched bases: 9. The germline V gene encodes CDR1 SEHNR and CDR2 FQNEAQ (reference sequence). The CDR3 sequence is 16 residues long. CDR3 bases: TGTGCCAGCAGCCATCCCGGGACAGGGGGCGGGTACGAGCAGTACTTC. Translated: CASSHPGTGGGYEQYF.

This clonotype was counted many times. DNA of the CDR3: TGTGCCAGCACCCAAAATTGGGACAGGAGGAACACTGAAGCTTTCTTT. Translating gives CASTQNWDRRNTEAFF. The chain recombines TRBV7-2 with TRBJ1-1; TRBD1 aligns across 8 bases. The germline CDR1 and CDR2 sequences are SGHTA and FQGNSA. With V trimmed by 7 bases and J by 1 base, 11 bases remained unmatched. This CDR3 has 16 residues.

Of note for this clonotype: This is likely a read error, given that the CDR3 carries no conserved phenylalanine or tryptophan at its end. It is unclear where the CDR3 begins or ends on the DNA, so no DNA is shown, and the CDR3 is as TCRdb lists it. The chain couples TRBV7-2 to TRBJ1-2; the listed D gene, TRBD1, was not tested against the DNA. The germline V gene encodes CDR1 SGHTA and CDR2 FQGNSA. The CDR3 has 15 residues if both end residues are counted. This CDR3 is CASSLEYTGSYGYAS.

This clonotype appeared many times. V gene TRBV19 combines with J gene TRBJ1-3, with TRBD1 matching over 7 bases. Germline trimming cut 7 bases from V and 3 bases from J; bases unmatched to any gene: 6. The length of the CDR3 is 14 residues. Looked up from germline, CDR1 is LNHDA and CDR2 is SQIVND (reference sequence). Here the CDR3 reads CASTPDRDGNTIYF. In DNA form, the CDR3 reads TGTGCCAGTACCCCCGACAGGGATGGAAACACCATATATTTT. Full variable domain (remainder filled in from reference TRBV19 and TRBJ1-3): DGGITQSPKYLFRKEGQNVTLSCEQNLNHDAMYWYRQDPGQGLRLIYYSQIVNDFQKGDIAEGYSVSREKKESFPLTVTSAQKNPTAFYLCASTPDRDGNTIYFGEGSWLTVV.

About this clonotype: This may come from a read error, since a much larger clone is one base off. The chain recombines TRBV7-2 with TRBJ1-1, with D tentatively TRBD1 (6 bases). This CDR3 region has 14 residues. CDR1 is SGHTA, CDR2 FQGNSA, per germline. V was trimmed by 5 bases and J by 6 bases, leaving 16 bases between them. The DNA for the CDR3 is TGTGCCAGCAGCCCACAAGGGGGGGGCCCTGAAGCTTTCTTT. This encodes CASSPQGGGPEAFF.

Comments on this clonotype: The junction shows a germline mismatch at one end, possibly a read error. The chain is built from TRBV6-2 or TRBV6-3 and TRBJ1-5, with D possibly being TRBD1 (6 bases). CDR3 size: 16 residues. Looked up from germline, CDR1 is MNHEY and CDR2 is SVGEGT. CDR3 nucleotide sequence: TGTGCCGGCAGTCTTTCGACAGCTATAGGGGGTCAGCCCCAGCATTTT. Its protein is CAGSLSTAIGGQPQHF.

This clonotype was counted a single time. The chain couples TRBV7-2 to TRBJ2-3, with TRBD2 matching 8 bases. Germline V gives CDR1 SGHTA, CDR2 FQGNSA. There are 15 residues in the CDR3. The V gene end was trimmed by 5 bases and the J gene end by 11 bases; junction bases not matched to a gene: 15. CDR3 coding DNA: TGTGCCAGCAGCCTAAGCGGGGGAGCGTACAATGAGCAGTATTTT. It is translated as CASSLSGGAYNEQYF.

This clonotype has only one observation. The chain uses TRBV2 and TRBJ1-2; unclear D gene. V shed 5 bases and J shed 4 bases, with 17 bases lying between them. The CDR3 consists of 15 residues. CDR1 SNHLY and CDR2 FYNNEI come from the germline V gene. CDR3: CASSSRRNLAYGYTF. Here the CDR3 DNA reads TGTGCCAGCAGTTCCCGTCGGAACCTTGCCTATGGCTACACCTTC.

The table lists this clonotype with a count of one. V usage is TRBV24-1 and J usage is TRBJ2-1; possible D gene TRBD2, 6 bases. V lost 0 bases to trimming and J lost 5 bases, with 13 bases between them. The CDR3 is made up of 16 amino acids. Germline loops: CDR1 KGHDR, CDR2 SFDVKD. CDR3: CATSDLASEAHNEQFF. In DNA form, the CDR3 reads TGTGCCACCAGTGATTTGGCTAGCGAAGCTCACAATGAGCAGTTCTTC.

As DNA, the CDR3 is TGTGCCACCAGCACTAGCACAGATACGCAGTATTTT. This sequence encodes CATSTSTDTQYF. This chain joins TRBV15 and TRBJ2-3, with D unclear. The CDR3 is 12 amino acids. Germline V gives CDR1 LNHNV, CDR2 YYDKDF (reference sequence). Trimming shortened V by 4 bases and J by 0 bases, and 2 bases separated the two germline ends.

The rearrangement uses TRBV2 and TRBJ1-5; possible D gene TRBD1, 6 bases. The V gene's germline CDR1 is SNHLY and CDR2 FYNNEI. Deletions cut 2 bases from V and 7 bases from J, with 15 bases between. CDR3 size: 15 residues. The CDR3 spells CASSETTGLNQPQHF. CDR3 nucleotides: TGTGCCAGCAGTGAAACAACAGGGTTGAACCAGCCCCAGCATTTT.

J is TRBJ2-5 and V is TRBV7-2; D uncertain. The CDR3 is 14 residues long. Germline CDR1 SGHTA, CDR2 FQGNSA. The germline V and J ends were trimmed by 2 bases and 0 bases, with 7 bases remaining between them. The chain's CDR3 is CASSLKGYQETQYF. CDR3 bases: TGTGCCAGCAGCTTAAAAGGATACCAAGAGACCCAGTACTTC.

V gene TRBV7-9 combines with J gene TRBJ1-3; the D is unclear. V gave up 4 bases and J gave up 0 bases, with 10 bases separating them. CDR3 length: 15 amino acids. The germline V gene encodes CDR1 SEHNR and CDR2 FQNEAQ (reference sequence). CDR3 sequence (DNA): TGTGCCAGCAGCTCCGGGCAGGCCTCTGGAAACACCATATATTTT. It codes for CASSSGQASGNTIYF. Full variable domain (remainder filled in from reference TRBV7-9 and TRBJ1-3): DTGVSQNPRHKITKRGQNVTFRCDPISEHNRLYWYRQTLGQGPEFLTYFQNEAQLEKSRLLSDRFSAERPKGSFSTLEIQRTEQGDSAMYLCASSSGQASGNTIYFGEGSWLTVV.

This clonotype was seen a handful of times. The chain carries TRBV6-2 or TRBV6-3 and TRBJ2-6; 9 bases agree with TRBD1. V was pared by 0 bases and J by 1 base, with 4 bases of the junction left unmatched. CDR1 is MNHEY, CDR2 SVGEGT, per germline. The CDR3 loop spans 18 amino acids. CDR3 sequence: CASSYSRGQGSGANVLTF. The CDR3 DNA sequence: TGTGCCAGCAGTTACTCGCGGGGACAGGGATCTGGGGCCAACGTCCTGACTTTC.

This clonotype was detected many times. The rearrangement joins TRBV7-2 to TRBJ1-1, with TRBD1 identical over 10 bases. With V trimmed by 3 bases and J by 5 bases, 6 bases remained unmatched. The CDR3 sequence is 15 residues long. Looked up from germline, CDR1 is SGHTA and CDR2 is FQGNSA. CDR3 sequence: CASSLRDRGDTEAFF. DNA of the CDR3: TGTGCCAGCAGCTTGAGGGACAGGGGAGATACTGAAGCTTTCTTT.

The chain is built from TRBV28 and TRBJ1-1, with D possibly matching TRBD1 (5 bases). Germline V lookup: CDR1 MDHEN, CDR2 SYDVKM. V lost 1 base and J lost 6, with 15 bases in between. The CDR3 is 15 residues long. The CDR3 sequence: CASSLLAGFNAEAFF. The DNA of the CDR3 is TGTGCCAGCAGTTTATTGGCAGGGTTCAACGCTGAAGCTTTCTTT.

This chain's CDR3 is CASSLAGEITGELFF. DNA for the CDR3: TGTGCCAGCAGTTTAGCGGGAGAGATCACCGGGGAGCTGTTTTTT. The rearrangement uses TRBV12-3 or TRBV12-4 and TRBJ2-2; the D gene is possibly TRBD2 (5 bases). CDR3 length equals 15 residues. Trimming stripped 0 bases from V and 4 bases from J, with 9 bases between.

Only a few counts were recorded for this clonotype. The gene calls are TRBV12-3 or TRBV12-4 and TRBJ2-7; no reliable D call. The CDR3 is made up of 12 amino acids. V gave up 5 bases and J gave up 5 bases, with 10 bases separating them. The CDR3 coding sequence is TGTGCCAGCAGTGAGCACCTCGACGAGCAGTACTTC. It is translated as CASSEHLDEQYF.

This clonotype was found once. V is TRBV11-3 and J is TRBJ2-5; D not resolved. V dropped 3 bases and J dropped 9 bases, with 2 bases sitting between them. CDR1 is SGHNT, CDR2 YENEEA, per germline. The length of the CDR3 is 9 residues. CDR3: CASSLAQYF. In DNA form, the CDR3 reads TGTGCCAGCAGCTTGGCCCAGTACTTC.

V and J are TRBV10-3 and TRBJ1-1; TRBD1 aligns across 8 bases. The germline gives CDR1 ENHRY, CDR2 SYGVKD. The CDR3 is made up of 14 amino acids. Germline trimming cut 10 bases from V and 7 bases from J; bases unmatched to any gene: 14. Here the CDR3 DNA reads TGTGCCACCTTAGGTCCAGGGGGCGTTATTGAAGCTTTCTTT. Translation gives CATLGPGGVIEAFF.

This clonotype was counted a single time. The rearrangement uses TRBV25-1 and TRBJ2-2; 7 bases match TRBD1. Unmatched junction bases numbered 6, after V lost 5 bases and J lost 0 bases. Germline V gives CDR1 MGHDK, CDR2 SYGVNS. This CDR3 has 16 amino acids. The chain's CDR3 is CASSTDRVSNTGELFF. The CDR3 DNA sequence: TGTGCCAGCAGTACCGACAGGGTCTCGAACACCGGGGAGCTGTTTTTT.